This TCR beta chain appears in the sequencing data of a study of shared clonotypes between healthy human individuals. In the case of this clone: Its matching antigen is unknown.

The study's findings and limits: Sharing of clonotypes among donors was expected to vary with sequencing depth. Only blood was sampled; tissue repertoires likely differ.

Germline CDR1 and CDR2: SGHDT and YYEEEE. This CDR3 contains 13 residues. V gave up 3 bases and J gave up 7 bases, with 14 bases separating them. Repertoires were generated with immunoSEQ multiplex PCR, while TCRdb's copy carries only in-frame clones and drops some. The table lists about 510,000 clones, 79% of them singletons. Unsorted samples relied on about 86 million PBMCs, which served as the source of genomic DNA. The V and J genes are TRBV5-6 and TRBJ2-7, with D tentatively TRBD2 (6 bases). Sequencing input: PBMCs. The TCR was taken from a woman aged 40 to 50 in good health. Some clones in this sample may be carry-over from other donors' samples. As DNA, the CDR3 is TGTGCCAGCAGCTCGGAGACTAGAACAGAGCAGTACTTC. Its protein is CASSSETRTEQYF. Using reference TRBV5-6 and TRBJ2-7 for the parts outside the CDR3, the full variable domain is DAGVTQSPTHLIKTRGQQVTLRCSPKSGHDTVSWYQQALGQGPQFIFQYYEEEERQRGNFPDRFSGHQFPNYSSELNVNALLLGDSALYLCASSSETRTEQYFGPGTRLTVT.